The next 11 T cell receptor beta chains were all read from a single sample in a study of long-term antiretroviral therapy in people with HIV. The authors ran the immunoSEQ assay, v3.0, at survey level. Assay used: immunoSEQ multiplex PCR; TCRdb lists only in-frame clones, some missing. The table shows over 15,000 clones, with 60% to 85% occurring only once. The specimen comprised unsorted PBMCs, sampled around 2.1 years before starting antiretroviral therapy. The receptors derive from a man in his thirties or forties with HIV.

The V gene is TRBV5-6, the J gene TRBJ1-1; D is ambiguous. The CDR3 extends over 17 amino acids. Germline assignment: CDR1 SGHDT and CDR2 YYEEEE. Deletions cut 0 bases from V and 0 bases from J, with 15 bases between. The CDR3 is CASSLGPKAVMNTEAFF. CDR3 bases: TGTGCCAGCAGCTTGGGACCCAAAGCGGTCATGAACACTGAAGCTTTCTTT.

The chain employs TRBV15 and TRBJ2-1; no clear D gene. The CDR3 has 14 residues. CDR1 and CDR2 (germline): LNHNV, YYDKDF (reference sequence). V lost 0 bases and J lost 8, with 11 bases in between. Here the CDR3 DNA reads TGTGCCACCAGCAGAGATCGAGTGGGCGATGAGCAGTTCTTC. It specifies CATSRDRVGDEQFF.

The chain is built from TRBV11-3 and TRBJ2-5; 11 bases align to TRBD2. With V trimmed by 3 bases and J by 2 bases, 5 bases remained unmatched. Germline V gene data show CDR1 as SGHNT and CDR2 as YENEEA. There are 16 residues in the CDR3. CDR3 sequence reads: CASSFGTSGGQETQYF. DNA for the CDR3: TGTGCCAGCAGCTTTGGCACTAGCGGGGGACAAGAGACCCAGTACTTC. The full variable domain, its missing parts supplied by reference TRBV11-3 and TRBJ2-5, is EAGVVQSPRYKIIEKKQPVAFWCNPISGHNTLYWYLQNLGQGPELLIRYENEEAVDDSQLPKDRFSAERLKGVDSTLKIQPAELGDSAVYLCASSFGTSGGQETQYFGPGTRLLVL.

This chain uses TRBV2 with TRBJ2-7; D is uncertain. Germline loops: CDR1 SNHLY, CDR2 FYNNEI. Deletions cut 5 bases from V and 2 bases from J, with 13 bases between. This CDR3 spans 14 amino acids. Written as DNA, the CDR3 is TGTGCCAGCAGTCCCCCCCAGTTAACCTACGAGCAGTACTTC. This sequence encodes CASSPPQLTYEQYF.

The V and J genes are TRBV10-2 and TRBJ1-5; D uncertain. V lost 0 bases and J lost 3, with 6 bases in between. Looked up from germline, CDR1 is WSHSY and CDR2 is SAAADI. This CDR3 contains 14 residues. The DNA for the CDR3 is TGCGCCAGCAGTGAGTCCAGCACCAATCAGCCCCAGCATTTT. It specifies CASSESSTNQPQHF.

The genes are TRBV19 and TRBJ1-2, with 9 bases aligning to TRBD1. Germline CDR1 is LNHDA and CDR2 is SQIVND (reference sequence). This CDR3 spans 15 amino acids. Germline trimming cut 2 bases from V and 4 bases from J; bases unmatched to any gene: 5. CDR3 loop: CASSIWGQGGYGYTF. The CDR3 coding sequence is TGTGCCAGTAGTATATGGGGACAGGGCGGCTATGGCTACACCTTC.

CDR3 sequence (DNA): TGTGCCAGCAGCCAAGAGGCTGGGAACCTTCCTGAAGCTTTCTTT. This translates into CASSQEAGNLPEAFF. This chain joins TRBV4-2 and TRBJ1-1; D is uncertain. CDR3 length equals 15 residues. CDR1 is LGHNA and CDR2 is YNFKEQ in the germline V gene. Trimming took 0 bases from V and 6 from J, leaving 14 bases between them.

This chain joins TRBV7-2 and TRBJ2-1; 10 nucleotides line up with TRBD2. Germline V gene lookup returns CDR1 SGHTA and CDR2 FQGNSA. The V segment lost 4 bases and the J segment 3 bases; nucleotides outside the gene matches: 3. The CDR3 totals 15 residues. The CDR3 protein is CASSSGLAIYNEQFF. CDR3 DNA: TGTGCCAGCAGCTCGGGACTAGCGATCTACAATGAGCAGTTCTTC.

The count of this clone is one. This sequence is one base from a far larger clone and is likely a read error. The chain is built from TRBV5-4 and TRBJ2-2, with unresolved D. CDR3 length equals 13 residues. The V and J ends lost 2 bases and 2 bases respectively, with 4 bases between them. Germline values: CDR1 SGHNT, CDR2 YYREEE (reference sequence). CDR3 sequence (DNA): TGTGCCAGCAGCTTCGGCAACACCGGGGAGCTGTTTTTT. Translated, it gives CASSFGNTGELFF.

This chain uses TRBV7-9 with TRBJ1-3; a weak D match, TRBD1 (6 bases). The CDR3 loop spans 14 amino acids. Germline loops: CDR1 SEHNR, CDR2 FQNEAQ (reference sequence). Trimming pared 5 bases from V and 4 bases from J, leaving 12 bases between. The DNA of the CDR3 is TGTGCCAGCAGCCCCCCAGGGGAGGGAAACACCATATATTTT. Translation gives CASSPPGEGNTIYF.

The V gene is TRBV5-6, the J gene TRBJ1-1, with D unresolved. V shed 0 bases and J shed 3 bases, with 12 bases lying between them. CDR1 SGHDT and CDR2 YYEEEE come from the germline V gene. CDR3 length equals 15 residues. CDR3 DNA: TGTGCCAGCAGCTTGGGGGGAACAGTAGACACTGAAGCTTTCTTT. Its protein is CASSLGGTVDTEAFF.